This T cell receptor (beta chain) was sequenced for a study of breast tumors, draining lymph nodes, adjacent tissues (dated by TCRdb to about 2016). Background on the whole study: The study compared TCR beta repertoires across tumor, adjacent nontumor tissue and axillary lymph nodes from breast cancer patients. The study was designed to assess the relationships and possible T-cell exchange between tumor, surrounding tissue and draining lymph node repertoires in human breast cancer.

Sequenced using an Illumina HiSeq 2000. TCR beta chain libraries were generated by multiplex PCR amplification. High-throughput sequencing was used to analyze the amplified TCR beta chain products. TCRdb ran its own pipeline on the public reads, namely fastp trimming at Q25 and MiXCR clone calling, and kept in-frame beta chains. Merged by CDR3 protein, the rows form single entries marked with the most common genes and DNA. The sample yields some 170,000 distinct CDR3 sequences; about 33% were counted once. The ten largest clones take up around 4% of the sample. The axillary draining lymph nodes of breast cancer patients were the source of the lymph node samples. What the study reported, not specific to this receptor: Rather than being directly demonstrated, the conclusion that tumor T cells originate in lymph nodes was presented as consistent with a hypothesis. Tumor T-cell repertoires showed less diversity than lymph node repertoires and more diversity than nontumor tissue repertoires, and tumor T-cell repertoires showed preferential V and J gene usage. The data were considered consistent with the idea that most tumor T cells come from the lymph node and then expand in tumor tissue. Tumor and nontumor tissue repertoires were significantly more similar in luminal-like than in basal-like breast cancer.

The trim is 8 bases for V and 13 bases for J, with a gap of 14 bases between the germline ends. CDR1 and CDR2 are drawn from the germline V gene: KGHDR, SFDVKD. Spanning cysteine to phenylalanine, the CDR3 consists of 11 amino acids. The entry retains the CDR3 DNA only, 33 bases that are in frame from base 1. This clonotype was seen at least ten times. It has no known antigen specificity. Per-base quality was not reported, and no clone a single base away is much larger than it. The chain is assembled from TRBV24-1 and TRBJ2-1; no D gene call is confident. The clonotype comes from a female donor with breast cancer. Some clones in this sample may be carry-over from other donors' samples. The sample taken for sequencing was axillary lymph node tissue. In nucleotide form, the sequence is TGTGCCACCATTCTGAGCGTGCGACAGTTCTTC. This yields the protein CATILSVRQFF.